The clone carrying this TCR beta chain was recorded once. This sample was taken from a study of blood T cell repertoires in COVID-19. Whole-study context: Acute and convalescent COVID-19 specimens originated in the United States, Italy and Spain. Nucleic acid was either cDNA or gDNA, and it came from T cells, B-cell-depleted T cells, or PBMCs.

Per the original methods: Amplification of reference gene primers was used by the study to estimate nucleated cell counts. Profiled with immunoSEQ multiplex PCR; TCRdb holds only in-frame clones, not every one. V and J calls and clone size are given by that table; D and trimming were obtained from the DNA. The sample has around 69,000 clones; nearly 90% are singletons. CDR1 SGHRS and CDR2 YFSETQ come from the germline V gene. The CDR3 extends over 16 amino acids. Trimming stripped 0 bases from V and 3 bases from J, with 12 bases between. Source material: peripheral blood. This sequence joins TRBV5-1 and TRBJ2-2; tentative D call: TRBD2 (5 bases). The sequence was obtained from a woman aged 50 to 60 with active COVID-19. In nucleotides, the CDR3 is TGCGCCAGCAGCTTGGTCCGGGGAGTAGACACCGGGGAGCTGTTTTTT. Amino acid sequence: CASSLVRGVDTGELFF.